This TCR beta chain was documented in a study of Graves' ophthalmopathy and Graves' hyperthyroidism. Ophthalmopathy in the donors was of moderate-to-severe activity, with CAS ≥3, NOSPECS ≥4 and duration under 3 months. Sampling around 9 ml of fresh peripheral blood provided the PBMCs. There are 15 residues in the CDR3. The J segment lost 7 bases and the V segment lost 5 bases, leaving 9 bases of the junction unmatched. CDR1 and CDR2 from the germline V gene are MGHDK and SYGVNS. Amplification of TCR beta CDR3 regions used RNA transcripts. HTBI primers were used in a first-round RT-PCR, which preceded a second-round multiplex PCR. TCRdb ran MiXCR on the multiplex PCR reads and lists one entry per CDR3 protein. The sample shows 650,000 to 900,000 distinct CDR3 sequences, roughly two fifths of them seen only once.

Material for sequencing was peripheral blood. This clonotype was obtained from an adult man with Graves' ophthalmopathy. The V call is TRBV25-1, the J call TRBJ2-2; 8 nucleotides agree with TRBD1. The CDR3 DNA is TGTGCCAGCAGTTCGCACAGGGGGTCGAACGGGGAGCTGTTTTTT. Protein sequence: CASSSHRGSNGELFF.